A selection of T cell receptor beta chains follows, all from one sample in a study of T-cell memory formation after mild COVID-19. MiXCR, run by TCRdb on the 5' RACE reads, gives a single entry per CDR3 protein. The sample contains about 610,000 distinct CDR3 sequences, approximately 15% of which appear only once. Sequences were obtained from PBMCs or a T cell subset sorted from them (not recorded which). These receptors were collected from an adult woman who had mild COVID-19 (a few samples of this study predate the infection). Cell type and time point are not known. The CDR3 runs from the conserved cysteine through the conserved F or W. Not every row has a clone size; where given, it reads once, few, many or a size class.

17 | many | TRBV3-1 | CASSQTSGGRASYEQYF
15 | few | TRBV14 | CASSARLAGNYEQYF
14 | - | TRBV6-2/TRBV6-3 | CASSYAGLTYEQYF
16 | - | TRBV7-2 | CASSSYSAVSYNEQFF
19 | - | TRBV7-9 | CASSLITVTRDRGLETQYF
13 | few | TRBV6-6 | CASSSRTVGGYTF
16 | many | TRBV5-4 | CASSLGGTEDYNEQFF
14 | - | TRBV27 | CASSPESYQETQYF
13 | few | TRBV29-1 | CSAGFGGDGELFF
14 | - | TRBV12-3/TRBV12-4 | CASSLAAFPGELFF
15 | few | TRBV7-9 | CASSSEVWFPGELFF
13 | - | TRBV27 | CASSLAGPYGYTF
14 | - | TRBV20-1 | CSARDRVYSYEQYF
13 | - | TRBV24-1 | CATGTGMHNEQFF
16 | - | TRBV24-1 | CATSDRRQGSTDTQYF
12 | many | TRBV7-3 | CENRVGTGELFF
19 | - | TRBV20-1 | CSARAGLAGVRRSYNEQFF
13 | few | TRBV24-1 | CATSDFATGELFF
14 | few | TRBV25-1 | CASSGPAGSTEAFF
14 | few | TRBV12-3/TRBV12-4 | CASTPGQPNEKLFF
16 | - | TRBV7-2 | CASSLDRPGKLFGYTF
15 | - | TRBV7-3 | CASSLRAGEYNEQFF
14 | - | TRBV3-1 | CASSPSEGHAEAFF
13 | - | TRBV10-3 | CAISRDRDYEQYF
17 | - | TRBV27 | CASSSTGGSLITDTQYF
15 | few | TRBV7-2 | CASSLGSAGANTIYF
16 | few | TRBV7-9 | CASSLAIGAGANVLTF
14 | - | TRBV27 | CASSLGRANTEAFF
13 | few | TRBV24-1 | CATSDGIAYEQYF
15 | - | TRBV5-4 | CASRGDLSLYHEQYF
15 | - | TRBV5-1 | CASSLKSDSGNTIYF
15 | once | TRBV7-9 | CASSFGTGVHNEQFF
15 | - | TRBV6-2/TRBV6-3 | CASSLRGDGAYEQYF
13 | few | TRBV20-1 | CSAAGGAYNEQFF
16 | few | TRBV15 | CATSSEPAEPYNEQFF
15 | few | TRBV30 | CAWSVRVSGTDTQYF
16 | - | TRBV5-1 | CASSLAGGGLNYGYTF
14 | few | TRBV9 | CASSPPGGMNEQFF
16 | - | TRBV4-1 | CASSPGLRGVTDTQYF
15 | few | TRBV15 | CATSRGRQGWFGYTF
14 | few | TRBV6-5 | CASSPGLASHTQYF
13 | few | TRBV7-2 | CASSLDGAIEQFF
14 | many | TRBV5-1 | CASSSRGLYNEQFF
14 | - | TRBV5-1 | CASSLATWGDTQYF
16 | - | TRBV27 | CASSPYKGVGNTEAFF
14 | once | TRBV5-1 | CASSFLTLGTEAFF